These T cell receptor beta chains were read from a single sample in a study of T cells in Graves' hyperthyroidism and ophthalmopathy. TCRdb re-called the multiplex PCR reads through MiXCR, storing one row per CDR3 protein. The table includes about 520,000 distinct CDR3 sequences, around 20% detected once. The specimen sequenced was blood. These receptors were obtained from a man aged 18 to 30 with Graves' hyperthyroidism. The CDR3 runs from the conserved cysteine through the conserved F or W.

TRBJ2-2 TRBV7-3 CASSRGGSNTGELFF
TRBJ1-5 TRBV28 CASNGYGDREPQHF
TRBJ1-2 TRBV6-1 CASDAGRAFYGYTF
TRBJ2-7 TRBV6-1 CASSDGTSGDYEQYF
TRBJ2-3 TRBV12-3/TRBV12-4 CASSLLAGGVTDTQYF
TRBJ2-2 TRBV6-5 CASSTRPANTGELFF
TRBJ1-1 TRBV29-1 CSVGRIGGSNTEAFF
TRBJ1-1 TRBV6-5 CASSSSSTGDTEAFF
TRBJ1-2 TRBV7-2 CASDRRYGYTF
TRBJ1-5 TRBV28 CASSPAGKGDQPQHF
TRBJ1-5 TRBV6-1 CASSQGRRRNQPQHF
TRBJ2-5 TRBV4-3 CASSQDWDRGGQETQYF
TRBJ1-1 TRBV28 CASRLRVSTEAFF
TRBJ2-6 TRBV6-5 CASSYNGGLSGANVLTF
TRBJ2-5 TRBV12-3/TRBV12-4 CASSPHGLPKATSTETQYF
TRBJ1-3 TRBV12-3/TRBV12-4 CASSQGGLRNTIYF